A selection of T cell receptor beta chains follows, all from one sample in a study of T-cell reconstitution after alpha-beta-depleted transplantation in children. TCRdb passed the PCR reads through MiXCR, listing each CDR3 protein once. Found here are almost 500,000 distinct CDR3 sequences, approximately 13% of them singletons; the top ten hold 4.5% to 6%. The sequencing here drew on PBMCs from the stem cell graft donor, taken from the stem cell graft. Every receptor here comes from a human donor who donated a stem cell graft to a child with combined immunodeficiency. The CDR3 runs from the conserved cysteine through the conserved F or W. A D gene is named only where the DNA matches it firmly. Clone size is given for some rows only: seen once, a few or many times, or a class if the clone is expanded.

clone size	J gene	V gene	D gene	CDR3 DNA	CDR3 protein
many	TRBJ2-1	TRBV5-1	-	TGCGCCAGCAGCTTGGCCCCGGGACGGGCCTACAATGAGCAGTTCTTC	CASSLAPGRAYNEQFF
many	TRBJ2-7	TRBV6-2/TRBV6-3	TRBD2	TGTGCCAGCAGACCCGGACTAGCGGGATCCTACGAGCAGTACTTC	CASRPGLAGSYEQYF
-	TRBJ2-1	TRBV24-1	-	TGTGCCACCCAACTGGGGGAGAGCTACAATGAGCAGTTCTTC	CATQLGESYNEQFF
many	TRBJ2-5	TRBV18	TRBD2	TGTGCCAGCTCACCACTGGGCGGGAGGCCTACGGAGACCCAGTACTTC	CASSPLGGRPTETQYF
many	TRBJ1-4	TRBV6-5	-	TGTGCCAGCAGTTATGAGGCGACTAATGAAAAACTGTTTTTT	CASSYEATNEKLFF
-	TRBJ2-7	TRBV7-9	-	TGTGCCAGCAGCTACGCCGGGCCACCGAACGAGCAGTACTTC	CASSYAGPPNEQYF
few	TRBJ2-5	TRBV11-2	TRBD2	TGTGCCAGCAGCCCAACCCGGACTAGCGGGCGAGCCCAAGAGACCCAGTACTTC	CASSPTRTSGRAQETQYF
few	TRBJ2-7	TRBV4-3	-	TGCGCCAGCAGCCAAGATTCAGGGGCGCAAATCTACGAGCAGTACTTC	CASSQDSGAQIYEQYF
many	TRBJ2-7	TRBV29-1	-	TGCAGCGTTGTACAGCTTCTAACCTACGAGCAGTACTTC	CSVVQLLTYEQYF
few	TRBJ1-1	TRBV19	-	TGTGCCAGTAGTATTGCTGGGATAAGCACTGAAGCTTTCTTT	CASSIAGISTEAFF
few	TRBJ2-2	TRBV7-9	-	TGTGCCAGCACCCCGCTGGGGCACACCGGGGAGCTGTTTTTT	CASTPLGHTGELFF
-	TRBJ2-7	TRBV11-2	-	TGTGCCAGCAGCTCCCTCAGGGACGACGAGCAGTACTTC	CASSSLRDDEQYF
few	TRBJ1-2	TRBV6-2/TRBV6-3	TRBD1	TGTGCCAGCGGATCGAGGGGGCGAGGCTACACCTTC	CASGSRGRGYTF
-	TRBJ1-3	TRBV4-3	-	TGCGCCAGCAGCCAAGATGGTGGAGGGGGTTCTGGAAACACCATATATTTT	CASSQDGGGGSGNTIYF
few	TRBJ1-1	TRBV4-3	TRBD1	TGCGCCAGCAGCCCGCGGACAGGGGGAGGCGGAGCTTTCTTT	CASSPRTGGGGAFF
-	TRBJ2-5	TRBV12-3/TRBV12-4	TRBD2	TGTGCCAGCAGTGAATCGGCTAGCGGGACCAAGCACTTC	CASSESASGTKHF
-	TRBJ2-3	TRBV2	-	TGTGCCAGCAGATTCAGGGGGGGCACAGATACGCAGTATTTT	CASRFRGGTDTQYF
many	TRBJ2-1	TRBV24-1	TRBD1	TGTGCCACCAGTGTGGGGACAGGGGGCAGGCCTGAGCAGTTCTTC	CATSVGTGGRPEQFF
few	TRBJ1-5	TRBV24-1	TRBD1	TGTGCCACCAGTGATTCGACACGGGACAGATATCAGCCCCAGCATTTT	CATSDSTRDRYQPQHF
many	TRBJ2-7	TRBV24-1	-	TGTGCCACCAGCCGGGGGGCTATCGACGAGCAGTACTTC	CATSRGAIDEQYF
-	TRBJ2-1	TRBV27	TRBD1	TGTGCCAGCAGCCACGACAGGGAATCCTACAATGAGCAGTTCTTC	CASSHDRESYNEQFF
many	TRBJ2-1	TRBV12-3/TRBV12-4	TRBD2	TGTGCCAGCAGTTCCACTAGCGGAAATTACAATGAGCAGTTCTTC	CASSSTSGNYNEQFF
-	TRBJ1-5	TRBV19	-	TGTGCCAGTAGTAACCCGCGCGGGCAGACCAATCAGCCCCAGCATTTT	CASSNPRGQTNQPQHF
few	TRBJ2-4	TRBV12-3/TRBV12-4	-	TGTGCCAGCCCCGTCCCACAGCGGACGATAGCCAAAAACATTCAGTACTTC	CASPVPQRTIAKNIQYF
few	TRBJ2-1	TRBV20-1	-	TGCAGTGCTAGAGATACCTACAAGAACAATGAGCAGTTCTTC	CSARDTYKNNEQFF
-	TRBJ2-7	TRBV28	-	TGTGCCAGCGGAACCCCTTCGCGGGGCGAGGAGCAGTACTTC	CASGTPSRGEEQYF
-	TRBJ1-1	TRBV7-9	-	TGTGCCAGCACGCCACGGGGGGCTTACGCTGAAGCTTTCTTT	CASTPRGAYAEAFF
many	TRBJ2-5	TRBV12-3/TRBV12-4	TRBD2	TGTGCCAGCAACTGGGGGGGAGAAGAGACCCAGTACTTC	CASNWGGEETQYF
few	TRBJ2-3	TRBV5-1	TRBD2	TGCGCCAGCACCACCTTAGCGGGGGGAAGCACAGATACGCAGTATTTT	CASTTLAGGSTDTQYF
many	TRBJ2-1	TRBV5-1	TRBD2	TGCGCCAGCTTATCCGGGACTAGCGCCTACAATGAGCAGTTCTTC	CASLSGTSAYNEQFF
many	TRBJ2-5	TRBV20-1	-	TGCAGTGCTATGCGGAACCAAGAGACCCAGTACTTC	CSAMRNQETQYF
few	TRBJ2-1	TRBV7-3	TRBD2	TGTGCCAGCAGCATGACTAGCGGGAGGGCCGTGAACAATGAGCAGTTCTTC	CASSMTSGRAVNNEQFF
-	TRBJ2-5	TRBV7-2	-	TGTGCCAGCAGCCCCCGGAGGCAAAGCCAAGAGACCCAGTACTTC	CASSPRRQSQETQYF
many	TRBJ2-7	TRBV2	TRBD1	TGTGCCTCTCGACGACAGGGATACGAGCAGTACTTC	CASRRQGYEQYF
few	TRBJ2-5	TRBV15	TRBD2	TGTGCCACCAGCAGTTCGGGAGGGTACCAAGAGACCCAGTACTTC	CATSSSGGYQETQYF
-	TRBJ2-1	TRBV3-1	-	TGTGCCACCAGCCAAGAGATGGGCGGGGGCCGCTACAATGAGCAGTTCTTC	CATSQEMGGGRYNEQFF
-	TRBJ2-3	TRBV7-9	TRBD2	TGTGCCAGCAGCTTATTTCTAGCGGGAGGGCCCACAGATACGCAGTATTTT	CASSLFLAGGPTDTQYF
many	TRBJ2-7	TRBV6-5	-	TGTGCCAGCAGTTACTCGGGCAGGGAGATCGAGCAGTACTTC	CASSYSGREIEQYF
few	TRBJ2-2	TRBV6-5	TRBD2	TGTGCCAGCAGGTACGGCGGGAGAGCCACCGGGGAGCTGTTTTTT	CASRYGGRATGELFF
few	TRBJ1-4	TRBV24-1	-	TGTGCCACCAGTCAAGGTGAAAAACTGTTTTTT	CATSQGEKLFF
many	TRBJ2-2	TRBV4-3	TRBD2	TGCGCCAGCAGCCAAGATCGACTAGCGGCCACCGGGGAGCTGTTTTTT	CASSQDRLAATGELFF
-	TRBJ2-5	TRBV4-2	-	TGTGCCAGCAGCCAATTTGGTGGGGTCCAAGAGACCCAGTACTTC	CASSQFGGVQETQYF
-	TRBJ2-3	TRBV2	-	TGTGCCAGCAGTGTGGGCCTAACCTGGGATACGCAGTATTTT	CASSVGLTWDTQYF
many	TRBJ2-2	TRBV7-8	TRBD2	TGTGCCAGCAGCATCGGACTAGCGGGAGGACAAACCGGGGAGCTGTTTTTT	CASSIGLAGGQTGELFF
-	TRBJ2-1	TRBV24-1	-	TGTGCCACCAGTGATTTCGGGGCTGAGCAGTTCTTC	CATSDFGAEQFF
many	TRBJ2-7	TRBV7-9	TRBD1	TGTGCCAGCAGCTACCCAGGGGGCTTCGCCGGCGAGCAGTACTTC	CASSYPGGFAGEQYF
many	TRBJ2-2	TRBV9	-	TGTGCCAGCAGCGTAGGGACGGTTAACACCGGGGAGCTGTTTTTT	CASSVGTVNTGELFF
once	TRBJ2-1	TRBV12-3/TRBV12-4	-	TGTGCCAGCAGAACCGGGACAAGAAGCTATATTGAGCAGTTCTTC	CASRTGTRSYIEQFF
few	TRBJ2-3	TRBV29-1	TRBD2	TGCAGCGAGACTAGCGGGGTCACAGATACGCAGTATTTT	CSETSGVTDTQYF
few	TRBJ2-5	TRBV20-1	TRBD2	TGCAGTGCTAGTCTAGCGGGGCTCGGGGAGACCCAGTACTTC	CSASLAGLGETQYF
few	TRBJ2-2	TRBV4-2	-	TGTGCCAGCAGCCAAGATGACAGTAGCCCTGACACCGGGGAGCTGTTTTTT	CASSQDDSSPDTGELFF
few	TRBJ2-3	TRBV24-1	-	TGTGCCACCAGTGATCCCCTGGCAGATACGCAGTATTTT	CATSDPLADTQYF
-	TRBJ2-5	TRBV7-8	-	TGTGCCAGCAGCTTGGGGCCGCAGAGGCCAGAGACCCAGTACTTC	CASSLGPQRPETQYF
many	TRBJ1-3	TRBV12-3/TRBV12-4	-	TGTGCCAGCAGGGGCCCGTGGGAGTACACCATATATTTT	CASRGPWEYTIYF
-	TRBJ2-5	TRBV20-1	TRBD2	TGCAGTGCTAGAGATGGGGCTAGCGGGGGGGAAGAGACCCAGTACTTC	CSARDGASGGEETQYF